This TCR beta chain originates from a study of cytomegalovirus exposure and HLA in healthy donors. Whole-study results and caveats: Reportedly, a later analysis found an Asian-associated ancestry cluster had fewer N-insertions than the approximately 670-donor mean.

The CDR3 loop spans 15 amino acids. Germline V gives CDR1 SGDLS, CDR2 YYNGEE. Trimming removed 0 bases at V and 4 bases at J, with 13 bases between. As to this clone: The antigen is not known.

Vbeta (60) and Jbeta (13) primers were used in the PCR. Sequenced by immunoSEQ multiplex PCR; TCRdb stores in-frame clones only, minus some. The table lists 140,000 to 150,000 clones, 77% of them singletons. The sequence was collected from a male donor in good health and CMV-seronegative. Input material: PBMCs. The rearrangement uses TRBV9 and TRBJ2-5; the D gene is possibly TRBD2 (5 bases). The CDR3 coding sequence is TGTGCCAGCAGCGTAGCTGGCCTAGCTAGAGAGACCCAGTACTTC. Its translation: CASSVAGLARETQYF. Using reference TRBV9 and TRBJ2-5 for the parts outside the CDR3, the full variable domain is DSGVTQTPKHLITATGQRVTLRCSPRSGDLSVYWYQQSLDQGLQFLIQYYNGEERAKGNILERFSAQQFPDLHSELNLSSLELGDSALYFCASSVAGLARETQYFGPGTRLLVL.